This T cell receptor beta chain was profiled in a study of blood T cell repertoires in COVID-19. The repertoire was sequenced with immunoSEQ multiplex PCR; TCRdb's copy has only in-frame clones and lacks some. Of approximately 200,000 clones in the sample, about 90% were seen once. Trimming cost V 2 bases and J 8 bases, with 18 bases left between them. This CDR3 is 15 amino acids long. CDR1 and CDR2 (germline): LNHDA, SQIVND (reference sequence). The gene calls are TRBV19 and TRBJ1-2; D not resolved. The clonotype comes from a man in his forties with active or convalescent COVID-19. The sequencing sample was made of peripheral blood. The CDR3 here is CASSISPAVVNGYTF. In DNA form, the CDR3 reads TGTGCCAGTAGTATATCCCCGGCGGTGGTCAACGGCTACACCTTC. The full variable domain, its missing parts supplied by reference TRBV19 and TRBJ1-2, is DGGITQSPKYLFRKEGQNVTLSCEQNLNHDAMYWYRQDPGQGLRLIYYSQIVNDFQKGDIAEGYSVSREKKESFPLTVTSAQKNPTAFYLCASSISPAVVNGYTFGSGTRLTVV.